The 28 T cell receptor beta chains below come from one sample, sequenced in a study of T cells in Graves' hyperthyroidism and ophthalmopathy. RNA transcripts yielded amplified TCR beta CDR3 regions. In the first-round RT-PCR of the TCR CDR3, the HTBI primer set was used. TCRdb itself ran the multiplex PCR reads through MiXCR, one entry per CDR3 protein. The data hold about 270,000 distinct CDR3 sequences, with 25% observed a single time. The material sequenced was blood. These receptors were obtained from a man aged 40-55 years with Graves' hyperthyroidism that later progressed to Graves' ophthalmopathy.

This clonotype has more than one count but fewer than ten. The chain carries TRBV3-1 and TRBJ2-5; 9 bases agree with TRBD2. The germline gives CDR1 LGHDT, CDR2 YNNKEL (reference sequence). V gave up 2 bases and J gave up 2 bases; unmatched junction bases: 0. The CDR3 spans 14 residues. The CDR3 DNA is TGTGCCAGCAGCCAACTAGCGGGACAAGAGACCCAGTACTTC. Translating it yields CASSQLAGQETQYF.

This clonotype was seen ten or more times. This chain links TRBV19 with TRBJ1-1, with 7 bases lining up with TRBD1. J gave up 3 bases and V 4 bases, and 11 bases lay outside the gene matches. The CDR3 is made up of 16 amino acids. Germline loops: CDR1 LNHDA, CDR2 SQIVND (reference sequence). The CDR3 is CASSSPPGGPDTEAFF. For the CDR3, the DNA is TGTGCCAGTAGTAGCCCGCCAGGGGGTCCGGACACTGAAGCTTTCTTT.

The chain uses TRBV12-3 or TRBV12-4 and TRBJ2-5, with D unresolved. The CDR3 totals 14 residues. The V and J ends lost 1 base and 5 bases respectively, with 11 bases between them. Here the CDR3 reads CASSLGVGAETQYF. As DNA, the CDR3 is TGTGCCAGCAGTTTAGGGGTGGGTGCGGAGACCCAGTACTTC.

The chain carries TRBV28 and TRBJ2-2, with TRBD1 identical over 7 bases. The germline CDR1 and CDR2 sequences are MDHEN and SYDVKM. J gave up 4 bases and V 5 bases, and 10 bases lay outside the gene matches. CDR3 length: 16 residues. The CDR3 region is CASSLFPGQITGELFF. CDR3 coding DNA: TGTGCCAGCAGTCTTTTCCCGGGACAGATCACCGGGGAGCTGTTTTTT.

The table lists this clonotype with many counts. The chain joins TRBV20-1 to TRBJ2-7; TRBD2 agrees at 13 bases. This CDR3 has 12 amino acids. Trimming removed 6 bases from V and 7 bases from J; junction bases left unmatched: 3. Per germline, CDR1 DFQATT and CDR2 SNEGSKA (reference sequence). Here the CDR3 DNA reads TGCAGTGCCCCGGGACTAGCGGGAGAGCAGTACTTC. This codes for CSAPGLAGEQYF.

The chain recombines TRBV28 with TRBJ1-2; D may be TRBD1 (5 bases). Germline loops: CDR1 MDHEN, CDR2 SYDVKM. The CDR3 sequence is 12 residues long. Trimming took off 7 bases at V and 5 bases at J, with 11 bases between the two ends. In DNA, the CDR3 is TGTGCCAGCACTAGGGGTCAATATGGCTACACCTTC. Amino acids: CASTRGQYGYTF.

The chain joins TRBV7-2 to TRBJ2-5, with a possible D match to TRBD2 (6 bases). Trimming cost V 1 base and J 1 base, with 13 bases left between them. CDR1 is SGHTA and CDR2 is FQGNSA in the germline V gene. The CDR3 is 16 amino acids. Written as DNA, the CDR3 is TGTGCCAGCAGCTTAGGTTTAGGGCGGGGCCAAGAGACCCAGTACTTC. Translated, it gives CASSLGLGRGQETQYF.

The CDR3 reads CASSPEAYEQYF. Written as DNA, the CDR3 is TGTGCCAGCAGTCCAGAAGCCTACGAGCAGTACTTC. This rearrangement joins TRBV6-1 to TRBJ2-7, with unresolved D. Germline CDR1 and CDR2: MNHNS and SASEGT. Trimming stripped 5 bases from V and 2 bases from J, with 7 bases between. The CDR3 spans 12 residues.

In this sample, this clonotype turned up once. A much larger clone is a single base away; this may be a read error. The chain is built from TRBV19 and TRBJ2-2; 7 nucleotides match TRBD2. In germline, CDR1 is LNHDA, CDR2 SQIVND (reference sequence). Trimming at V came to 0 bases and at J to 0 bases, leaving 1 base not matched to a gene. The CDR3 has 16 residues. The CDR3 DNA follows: TGTGCCAGTAGTATAGAGGGGGGGTCGAACACCGGGGAGCTGTTTTTT. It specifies CASSIEGGSNTGELFF. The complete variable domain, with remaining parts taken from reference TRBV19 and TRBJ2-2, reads DGGITQSPKYLFRKEGQNVTLSCEQNLNHDAMYWYRQDPGQGLRLIYYSQIVNDFQKGDIAEGYSVSREKKESFPLTVTSAQKNPTAFYLCASSIEGGSNTGELFFGEGSRLTVL.

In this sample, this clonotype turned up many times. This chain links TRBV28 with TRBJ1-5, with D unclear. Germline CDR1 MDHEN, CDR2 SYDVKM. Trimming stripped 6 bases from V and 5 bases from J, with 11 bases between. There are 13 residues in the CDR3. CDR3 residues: CASRSGNYQPQHF. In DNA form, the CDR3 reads TGTGCCAGCAGGTCGGGGAACTATCAGCCCCAGCATTTT.

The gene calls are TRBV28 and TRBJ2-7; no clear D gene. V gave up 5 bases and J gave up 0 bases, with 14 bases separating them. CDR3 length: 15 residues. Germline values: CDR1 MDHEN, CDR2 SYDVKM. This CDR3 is CASSPILRTSYEQYF. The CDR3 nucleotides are TGTGCCAGCAGTCCCATCCTCCGGACCTCCTACGAGCAGTACTTC.

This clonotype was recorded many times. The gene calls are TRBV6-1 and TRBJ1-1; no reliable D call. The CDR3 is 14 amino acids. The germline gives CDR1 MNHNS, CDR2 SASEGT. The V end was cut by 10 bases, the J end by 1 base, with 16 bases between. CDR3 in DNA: TGTGCCACCTATCGGAGTATAGAGAACACTGAAGCTTTCTTT. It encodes CATYRSIENTEAFF.

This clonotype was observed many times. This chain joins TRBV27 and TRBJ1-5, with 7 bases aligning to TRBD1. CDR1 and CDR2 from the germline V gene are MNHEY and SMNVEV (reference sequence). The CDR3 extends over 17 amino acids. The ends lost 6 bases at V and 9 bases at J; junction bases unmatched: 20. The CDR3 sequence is CASSRHLGQGEFLPQHF. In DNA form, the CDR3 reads TGTGCCAGCAGCCGACATCTCGGGCAGGGGGAGTTTTTGCCCCAGCATTTT.

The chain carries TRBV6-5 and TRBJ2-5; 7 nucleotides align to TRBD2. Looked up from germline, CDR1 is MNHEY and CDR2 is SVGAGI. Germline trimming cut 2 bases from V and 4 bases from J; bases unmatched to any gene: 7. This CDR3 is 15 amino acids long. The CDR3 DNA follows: TGTGCCAGCAGTTACGACAAGGGAGGGTCAGAGACCCAGTACTTC. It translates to CASSYDKGGSETQYF.

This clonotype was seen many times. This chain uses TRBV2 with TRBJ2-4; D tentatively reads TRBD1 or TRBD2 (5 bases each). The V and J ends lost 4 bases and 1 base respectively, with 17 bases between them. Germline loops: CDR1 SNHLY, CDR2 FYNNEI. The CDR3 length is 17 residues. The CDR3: CASSVGPLGRAKNIQYF. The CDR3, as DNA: TGTGCCAGCAGTGTCGGGCCTTTGGGACGGGCCAAAAACATTCAGTACTTC.

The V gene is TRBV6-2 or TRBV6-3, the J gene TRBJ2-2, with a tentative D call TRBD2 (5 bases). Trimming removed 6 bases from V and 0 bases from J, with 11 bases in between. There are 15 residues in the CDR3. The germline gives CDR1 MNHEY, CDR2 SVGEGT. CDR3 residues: CASSLRGPNTGELFF. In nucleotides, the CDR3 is TGTGCCAGCAGCCTACGAGGGCCGAACACCGGGGAGCTGTTTTTT.

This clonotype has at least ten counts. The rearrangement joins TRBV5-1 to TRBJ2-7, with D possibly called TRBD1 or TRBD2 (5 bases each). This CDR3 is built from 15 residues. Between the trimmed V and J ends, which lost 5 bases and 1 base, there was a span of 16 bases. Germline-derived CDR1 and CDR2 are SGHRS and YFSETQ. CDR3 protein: CASSSTGTASYEQYF. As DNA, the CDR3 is TGCGCCAGCAGTTCAACCGGGACGGCTTCCTACGAGCAGTACTTC.

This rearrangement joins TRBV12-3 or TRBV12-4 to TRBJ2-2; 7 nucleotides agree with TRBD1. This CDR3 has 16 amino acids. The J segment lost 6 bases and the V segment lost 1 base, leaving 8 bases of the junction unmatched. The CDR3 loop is CASSLGDRVYAGELFF. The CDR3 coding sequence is TGTGCCAGCAGTTTAGGGGACAGAGTCTACGCCGGGGAGCTGTTTTTT.

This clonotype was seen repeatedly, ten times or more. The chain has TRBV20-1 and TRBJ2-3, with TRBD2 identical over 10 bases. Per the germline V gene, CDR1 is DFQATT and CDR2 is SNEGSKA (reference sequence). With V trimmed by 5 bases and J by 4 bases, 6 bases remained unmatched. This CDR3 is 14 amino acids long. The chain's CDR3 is CSAGALAGADTQYF. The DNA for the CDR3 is TGCAGTGCTGGAGCCCTAGCGGGAGCAGATACGCAGTATTTT.

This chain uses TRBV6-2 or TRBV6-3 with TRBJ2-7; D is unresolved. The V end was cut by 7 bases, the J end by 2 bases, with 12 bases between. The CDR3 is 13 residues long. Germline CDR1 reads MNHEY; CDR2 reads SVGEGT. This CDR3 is CASMWTTTYEQYF. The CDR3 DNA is TGTGCCAGCATGTGGACCACCACCTACGAGCAGTACTTC.

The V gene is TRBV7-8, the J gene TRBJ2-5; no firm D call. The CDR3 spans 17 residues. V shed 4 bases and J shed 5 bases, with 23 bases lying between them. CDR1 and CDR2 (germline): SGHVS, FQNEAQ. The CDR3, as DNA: TGTGCCAGCAGCTCCCGACGGTCAGGCGGCAGGATGGAGACCCAGTACTTC. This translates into CASSSRRSGGRMETQYF.

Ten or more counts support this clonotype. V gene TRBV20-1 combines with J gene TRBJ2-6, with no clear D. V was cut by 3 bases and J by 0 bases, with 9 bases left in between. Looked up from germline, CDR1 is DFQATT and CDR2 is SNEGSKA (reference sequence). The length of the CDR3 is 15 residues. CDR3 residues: CSARVLNSGANVLTF. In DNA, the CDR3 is TGCAGTGCTAGGGTGCTTAACTCTGGGGCCAACGTCCTGACTTTC.

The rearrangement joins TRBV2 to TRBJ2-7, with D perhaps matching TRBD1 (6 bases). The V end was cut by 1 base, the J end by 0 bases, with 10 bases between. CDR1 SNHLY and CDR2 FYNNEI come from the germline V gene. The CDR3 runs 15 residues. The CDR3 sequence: CASSEEGDNSYEQYF. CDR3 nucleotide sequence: TGTGCCAGCAGTGAAGAAGGGGACAACTCCTACGAGCAGTACTTC.

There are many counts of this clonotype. Here the CDR3 DNA reads TGTGCCAGCAGTCAGAATAGGAGCAATCAGCCCCAGCATTTT. This codes for CASSQNRSNQPQHF. The chain uses TRBV6-5 and TRBJ1-5; D gene ambiguous. The CDR3 loop spans 14 amino acids. CDR1 MNHEY and CDR2 SVGAGI come from the germline V gene. The V end lost 5 bases, the J end lost 1 base, and 9 bases lay between the germline ends.

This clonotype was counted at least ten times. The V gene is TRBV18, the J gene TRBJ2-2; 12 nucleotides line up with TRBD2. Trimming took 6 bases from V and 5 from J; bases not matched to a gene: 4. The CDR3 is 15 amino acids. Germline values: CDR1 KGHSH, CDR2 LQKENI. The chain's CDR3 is CASSRLAGATGELFF. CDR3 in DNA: TGTGCCAGCTCGAGACTAGCGGGAGCAACCGGGGAGCTGTTTTTT. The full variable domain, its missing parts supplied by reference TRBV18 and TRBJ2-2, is NAGVMQNPRHLVRRRGQEARLRCSPMKGHSHVYWYRQLPEEGLKFMVYLQKENIIDESGMPKERFSAEFPKEGPSILRIQQVVRGDSAAYFCASSRLAGATGELFFGEGSRLTVL.

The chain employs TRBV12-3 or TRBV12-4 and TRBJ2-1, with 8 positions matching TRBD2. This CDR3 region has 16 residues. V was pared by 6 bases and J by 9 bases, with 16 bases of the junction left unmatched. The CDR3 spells CASSRLILAGTGEQFF. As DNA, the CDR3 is TGTGCCAGCAGCAGACTCATCCTAGCGGGTACGGGTGAGCAGTTCTTC.

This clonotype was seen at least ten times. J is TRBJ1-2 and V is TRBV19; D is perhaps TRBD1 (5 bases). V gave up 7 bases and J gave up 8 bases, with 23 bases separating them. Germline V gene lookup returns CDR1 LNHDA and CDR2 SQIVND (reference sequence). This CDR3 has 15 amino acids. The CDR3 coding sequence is TGTGCCAGTACCAAAGCCGGGGCATCCAAGCGGGGCTACACCTTC. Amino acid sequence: CASTKAGASKRGYTF.

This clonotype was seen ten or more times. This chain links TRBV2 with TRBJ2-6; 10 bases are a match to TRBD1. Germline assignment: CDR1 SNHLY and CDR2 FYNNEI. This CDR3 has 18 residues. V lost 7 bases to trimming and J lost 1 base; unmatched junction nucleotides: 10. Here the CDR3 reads CASKRGGQGTSGANVLTF. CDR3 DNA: TGTGCCAGCAAAAGAGGGGGACAGGGGACATCTGGGGCCAACGTCCTGACTTTC.